This TCR beta chain was sequenced during a study of patients and donors after allogeneic stem cell transplantation (dated by TCRdb to 2018 to 2021). Preparation of the library involved RT-PCR. Sequenced on a NextSeq 550. TCRdb handled the public reads itself, with Q25 trimming in fastp and clone calling in MiXCR, and kept productive beta chains. Entries are consolidated by CDR3 protein sequence, retaining the most common genes and DNA. A total of under 200,000 distinct CDR3 sequences appear in this sample, roughly 22% of them only once. Approximately 26% of the sample goes to the ten largest clones. V is shortened by 5 bases, J by 6 bases, and the region joining them spans 14 bases. Measured from the cysteine to the phenylalanine, the CDR3 is 13 residues long. Just CDR3 DNA is preserved here, 39 bases in frame from base 1. Only a few counts were recorded for this clonotype. Its antigen is unknown. There are no base qualities to consult, and no much larger clone falls within one base.

The chain couples TRBV12-3 or TRBV12-4 to TRBJ2-7, with TRBD2 tentatively as D gene (6 bases match). The sequence came from a human donor who was either an allogeneic HSCT recipient or a stem cell or donor lymphocyte infusion donor (not recorded which). It is not recorded whose cells these are; they may come from a transplant donor. The material sequenced was blood, either unsorted or a sorted T cell fraction (not recorded which). The CDR3 has the sequence CASSPSGVSEQYF. The DNA is as follows: TGTGCCAGCAGTCCCTCGGGGGTGAGCGAGCAGTACTTC.